The 32 T cell receptor beta chains in this list originate from one sample, sequenced in a study of T cell repertoires in cytomegalovirus infection. From the reads, TCRdb called clonotypes with MiXCR, one entry per CDR3 protein. The sample records about 110,000 distinct CDR3 sequences, 42% being singletons. Their cognate antigens are unknown. The material sequenced was CD8+ T cells from cultured PBMCs, taken from culture after CMV antigen stimulation. These receptors all come from a human donor in good health (CMV status not recorded). Some clones in this sample may be carry-over from other donors' samples.

The V and J genes are TRBV27 and TRBJ2-5; TRBD2 matches 14 bases. With 9 bases clipped from V and 3 bases from J, the junction kept 6 bases outside the gene matches. The CDR3 spans 15 residues. Germline values: CDR1 MNHEY, CDR2 SMNVEV (reference sequence). The CDR3 reads CASGLAGGTEETQYF. The CDR3 nucleotides are TGTGCCAGTGGACTAGCGGGGGGCACCGAAGAGACCCAGTACTTC.

The chain links TRBV4-1 to TRBJ1-2; no definite D call. V lost 1 base, J lost 0 bases, and 9 bases lay in between. CDR1 and CDR2 (germline): MGHRA, YSYEKL. The CDR3 covers 15 residues. The CDR3 protein is CASSQGETSNYGYTF. The CDR3 DNA follows: TGCGCCAGCAGCCAAGGGGAGACGTCTAACTATGGCTACACCTTC.

V usage is TRBV6-6 and J usage is TRBJ2-5; D might be TRBD1 or TRBD2, each matching 5 bases. Germline CDR1 reads MNHNY; CDR2 reads SVGAGI (reference sequence). The CDR3 length is 17 residues. V lost 4 bases, J lost 3 bases, and 21 bases lay in between. The CDR3 bases are TGTGCCAGCAGTTCTCCTCCCGACGGGACGACAGAAGAGACCCAGTACTTC. This encodes CASSSPPDGTTEETQYF.

In this sample, this clonotype turned up a few times. This chain joins TRBV7-8 and TRBJ2-1; 12 bases are shared with TRBD2. V lost 5 bases and J lost 0; bases outside the gene matches: 2. The CDR3 is made up of 16 amino acids. Germline CDR1 is SGHVS and CDR2 is FQNEAQ. DNA for the CDR3: TGTGCCAGCAGCCGGACTAGCGGGATCTCCTACAATGAGCAGTTCTTC. Protein sequence: CASSRTSGISYNEQFF.

The chain carries TRBV7-6 and TRBJ2-1; 11 bases match TRBD2. Germline-derived CDR1 and CDR2 are SGHVS and FNYEAQ. The CDR3 is 15 residues long. Germline trimming cut 5 bases from V and 6 bases from J; bases unmatched to any gene: 6. The CDR3 sequence is CASSPIAGGLNEQFF. The DNA of the CDR3 is TGTGCCAGCAGCCCCATAGCGGGGGGGCTCAATGAGCAGTTCTTC.

The chain is built from TRBV7-8 and TRBJ1-4, with D unclear. CDR3 size: 14 residues. V was trimmed by 1 base and J by 8 bases, leaving 11 bases between them. The germline V gene has CDR1 SGHVS and CDR2 FQNEAQ. The DNA of the CDR3 is TGTGCCAGCAGCTTAGGACAAGGGTACGAAAAACTGTTTTTT. The encoded protein is CASSLGQGYEKLFF. Full variable domain (rest looked up from reference TRBV7-8 and TRBJ1-4): GAGVSQSPRYKVAKRGQDVALRCDPISGHVSLFWYQQALGQGPEFLTYFQNEAQLDKSGLPSDRFFAERPEGSVSTLKIQRTQQEDSAVYLCASSLGQGYEKLFFGSGTQLSVL.

The rearrangement joins TRBV2 to TRBJ1-2; D is uncertain. Trimming cost V 8 bases and J 6 bases, with 10 bases left between them. The CDR3 has 11 amino acids. CDR1 SNHLY and CDR2 FYNNEI come from the germline V gene. The CDR3 sequence is CASLATDGYTF. In nucleotides, the CDR3 is TGTGCCAGCTTGGCCACGGATGGCTACACCTTC.

The V and J genes are TRBV12-3 or TRBV12-4 and TRBJ1-1, with 8 bases fitting TRBD1. Germline trimming cut 5 bases from V and 3 bases from J; bases unmatched to any gene: 8. This CDR3 spans 15 amino acids. CDR3 region: CASSPRTGWDTEAFF. The CDR3 DNA sequence: TGTGCCAGCAGTCCCCGGACAGGGTGGGACACTGAAGCTTTCTTT.

The chain couples TRBV27 to TRBJ2-7; 7 nucleotides agree with TRBD1. CDR3 length: 13 amino acids. CDR1 and CDR2 (germline): MNHEY, SMNVEV (reference sequence). V lost 10 bases, J lost 2 bases, and 8 bases stayed unmatched. This chain's CDR3 is CATSTGPTYEQYF. The CDR3 DNA reads TGTGCCACCTCGACAGGGCCTACCTACGAGCAGTACTTC.

The DNA of the CDR3 is TGTGCCAGCACCCAATTTTTATCAGTGGGGGGGCATGGAGGAAAACTGTTTTTT. Its translation is CASTQFLSVGGHGGKLFF. The chain combines TRBV6-5 with TRBJ1-4; D is possibly TRBD1 (6 bases). V lost 7 bases to trimming and J lost 10 bases, with 31 bases between them. CDR3 size: 18 residues. Germline V lookup: CDR1 MNHEY, CDR2 SVGAGI.

DNA for the CDR3: TGTGCCGTGGAGAGAACCACAGATACGCAGTATTTT. Protein sequence: CAVERTTDTQYF. The J gene is TRBJ2-3, the V gene TRBV30, with D unresolved. V lost 8 bases, J lost 2 bases, and 11 bases lay in between. Germline CDR1 and CDR2: GTSNPN and SVGIG (reference sequence). The CDR3 spans 12 residues.

The V gene is TRBV5-6, the J gene TRBJ1-1; possibly TRBD1 for D (6 bases). V shed 5 bases and J shed 3 bases, with 14 bases lying between them. Germline CDR1 SGHDT, CDR2 YYEEEE. This CDR3 contains 14 residues. The CDR3 loop is CASRPMGGYTEAFF. The CDR3 DNA follows: TGTGCCAGCAGGCCCATGGGGGGCTACACTGAAGCTTTCTTT.

This clonotype was seen once. V is TRBV23-1 and J is TRBJ1-5, with D uncertain. TRBV23-1 is marked as an open reading frame, function uncertain. The V and J ends lost 3 bases and 0 bases respectively, with 18 bases between them. The CDR3 has 18 amino acids. Written as DNA, the CDR3 is TGCGCCAGCAGTCATTACCCTCGTCCGGGTAGTAGCAATCAGCCCCAGCATTTT. It yields the protein CASSHYPRPGSSNQPQHF.

The genes are TRBV7-9 and TRBJ2-1; D gene unclear. Germline-derived CDR1 and CDR2 are SEHNR and FQNEAQ (reference sequence). Trimming left V 1 base short and J 8 bases short, with 15 bases between. This CDR3 contains 15 residues. CDR3 protein: CASSLVQTGMDEQFF. The DNA of the CDR3 is TGTGCCAGCAGCTTAGTTCAGACGGGCATGGATGAGCAGTTCTTC.

The chain joins TRBV11-3 to TRBJ2-1; 7 bases match TRBD2. Germline assignment: CDR1 SGHNT and CDR2 YENEEA. The CDR3 spans 12 residues. The V gene end was trimmed by 1 base and the J gene end by 9 bases; junction bases not matched to a gene: 0. In DNA, the CDR3 is TGTGCCAGCAGCTTAGGCGGGAGTGAGCAGTTCTTC. Translated: CASSLGGSEQFF.

The rearrangement links TRBV7-2 to TRBJ1-5, with D possibly TRBD1 on 5 matching bases. This CDR3 spans 13 amino acids. Per germline, CDR1 SGHTA and CDR2 FQGNSA. V was shortened by 4 bases and J by 4 bases, with 8 bases between the two germline ends. CDR3 amino acids: CASSSWGNQPQHF. DNA of the CDR3: TGTGCCAGCAGCTCGTGGGGGAATCAGCCCCAGCATTTT.

This clonotype has a handful of counts. This CDR3 is CASSHMLDVQETQYF. The CDR3 coding sequence is TGTGCCAGCAGCCATATGTTGGACGTACAAGAGACCCAGTACTTC. The V call is TRBV7-9, the J call TRBJ2-5; no reliable D call. The CDR3 has 15 residues. Germline V gene data show CDR1 as SEHNR and CDR2 as FQNEAQ (reference sequence). Trimming shortened V by 5 bases and J by 2 bases, and 15 bases separated the two germline ends.

The chain employs TRBV2 and TRBJ2-5; D may be TRBD1 (6 bases). The germline V gene has CDR1 SNHLY and CDR2 FYNNEI. The V end was cut by 10 bases, the J end by 2 bases, with 14 bases between. The CDR3 spans 13 residues. The CDR3 nucleotides read TGTGCCATAAACCCGGGACAACAAGAGACCCAGTACTTC. It is translated as CAINPGQQETQYF. Full variable domain (remainder filled in from reference TRBV2 and TRBJ2-5): EPEVTQTPSHQVTQMGQEVILRCVPISNHLYFYWYRQILGQKVEFLVSFYNNEISEKSEIFDDQFSVERPDGSNFTLKIRSTKLEDSAMYFCAINPGQQETQYFGPGTRLLVL.

There are a few counts of this clonotype. This chain links TRBV6-1 with TRBJ2-2; 7 bases align to TRBD2. V lost 8 bases to trimming and J lost 7 bases; unmatched junction nucleotides: 7. Germline lookup yields CDR1 MNHNS and CDR2 SASEGT. The CDR3 consists of 13 residues. The CDR3, as DNA: TGTGCCAGCGGGCTAGCGGAGTACGGGGAGCTGTTTTTT. Its protein is CASGLAEYGELFF.

The genes are TRBV6-5 and TRBJ2-5, with 7 bases identical to TRBD1. The CDR3 contains 12 residues. CDR1 is MNHEY and CDR2 is SVGAGI in the germline V gene. The ends lost 7 bases at V and 13 bases at J; junction bases unmatched: 12. The CDR3, as DNA: TGTGCCAGCACCCAGAGCCTGGACAGGCTGTACTTC. This codes for CASTQSLDRLYF.

In its sample, this clonotype was seen a few times. The V and J genes are TRBV12-3 or TRBV12-4 and TRBJ2-3, with D possibly called TRBD1 or TRBD2 (5 bases each). CDR3 length equals 15 residues. Trimming removed 3 bases at V and 2 bases at J, with 12 bases between. The CDR3 sequence is CASSFGGSNTDTQYF. In DNA form, the CDR3 reads TGTGCCAGCAGTTTTGGGGGTAGTAACACAGATACGCAGTATTTT.

The chain carries TRBV20-1 and TRBJ2-5; TRBD2 matches 7 bases. This CDR3 has 13 amino acids. Germline assignment: CDR1 DFQATT and CDR2 SNEGSKA (reference sequence). V was pared by 3 bases and J by 4 bases, with 5 bases of the junction left unmatched. CDR3 residues: CSARGTIGETQYF. CDR3 nucleotides: TGCAGTGCTAGGGGGACTATTGGAGAGACCCAGTACTTC.

This clonotype came up many times. The rearrangement uses TRBV2 and TRBJ1-3, with D possibly being TRBD1 (5 bases). V shed 0 bases and J shed 0 bases, with 6 bases lying between them. Germline CDR1 and CDR2: SNHLY and FYNNEI. The CDR3 is 15 amino acids. The CDR3 DNA reads as TGTGCCAGCAGTGAAGCGGGGGGCTCTGGAAACACCATATATTTT. Translated, it gives CASSEAGGSGNTIYF.

V usage is TRBV27 and J usage is TRBJ2-5; D not resolved. Germline assignment: CDR1 MNHEY and CDR2 SMNVEV (reference sequence). Trimming shortened V by 2 bases and J by 5 bases, and 12 bases separated the two germline ends. There are 14 residues in the CDR3. The CDR3 protein is CASSLTASMETQYF. As DNA, the CDR3 is TGTGCCAGCAGTTTAACGGCTAGTATGGAGACCCAGTACTTC.

The chain links TRBV14 to TRBJ2-3; D ambiguous. Per germline, CDR1 SGHDN and CDR2 FVKESK. The CDR3 sequence is 16 residues long. V was shortened by 6 bases and J by 0 bases, with 16 bases between the two germline ends. CDR3 loop: CASRPGGYTSTDTQYF. The CDR3, as DNA: TGTGCCAGCAGACCCGGTGGCTACACTAGCACAGATACGCAGTATTTT.

V usage is TRBV7-9 and J usage is TRBJ1-1; 11 positions agree with TRBD1. Germline V gives CDR1 SEHNR, CDR2 FQNEAQ (reference sequence). With 3 bases clipped from V and 5 bases from J, the junction kept 14 bases outside the gene matches. This CDR3 has 18 residues. CDR3 residues: CASSFPSGQGAELTEAFF. In nucleotides, the CDR3 is TGTGCCAGCAGCTTCCCGTCAGGACAGGGGGCGGAGTTGACTGAAGCTTTCTTT.

The chain carries TRBV19 and TRBJ2-1; 9 nucleotides agree with TRBD1. CDR1 is LNHDA and CDR2 is SQIVND in the germline V gene (reference sequence). The CDR3 is 15 residues long. The J segment lost 8 bases and the V segment lost 4 bases, leaving 9 bases of the junction unmatched. In DNA form, the CDR3 reads TGTGCCAGTAGTACCGGGACAGGGTGGATCGATGAGCAGTTCTTC. It is translated as CASSTGTGWIDEQFF.

This clonotype has just a few counts. The chain has TRBV10-3 and TRBJ2-1, with 7 bases matching TRBD2. Trimming cost V 11 bases and J 7 bases; bases outside gene matches: 11. Germline values: CDR1 ENHRY, CDR2 SYGVKD. The CDR3 sequence is 13 residues long. This chain's CDR3 is CASGPGTNNEQFF. The CDR3 bases are TGTGCCTCCGGCCCCGGGACTAATAATGAGCAGTTCTTC.

This clonotype was observed a handful of times. The chain combines TRBV4-1 with TRBJ1-2; 8 bases are a match to TRBD1. The CDR3 extends over 14 amino acids. Germline V CDR1 and CDR2: MGHRA, YSYEKL. The V segment lost 2 bases and the J segment 10 bases; nucleotides outside the gene matches: 9. The CDR3 DNA is TGCGCCAGCAGCCAACCGACAGGGGCCATTACCTACACCTTC. Its protein product is CASSQPTGAITYTF.

The chain uses TRBV2 and TRBJ2-2; D is undetermined. Germline V gene data show CDR1 as SNHLY and CDR2 as FYNNEI. Trimming shortened V by 8 bases and J by 2 bases, and 15 bases separated the two germline ends. This CDR3 spans 15 amino acids. CDR3 sequence reads: CASQGQASNTGELFF. DNA of the CDR3: TGTGCCAGCCAAGGGCAGGCGTCAAACACCGGGGAGCTGTTTTTT.

This clonotype appeared once. The CDR3 DNA reads TGTGCCAGCAGCTTAAGACAGAACAACGAGCAGTACTTC. It yields the protein CASSLRQNNEQYF. The gene calls are TRBV7-3 and TRBJ2-7; D may be TRBD1 (5 bases). Germline CDR1 and CDR2: SGHTA and FQGTGA. The CDR3 totals 13 residues. V lost 1 base, J lost 5 bases, and 9 bases lay in between.

The chain employs TRBV10-3 and TRBJ1-6; 9 bases align to TRBD1. Germline V gene data show CDR1 as ENHRY and CDR2 as SYGVKD. CDR3 length: 16 residues. Germline trimming cut 1 base from V and 7 bases from J; bases unmatched to any gene: 5. The CDR3 DNA reads TGTGCCATCAGTGAGTTTCGACAGGGGGGCAATTCACCCCTCCACTTT. Protein product: CAISEFRQGGNSPLHF.